This TCR beta chain was recorded in a study of T cells in women clearing cervical HPV infection. Study details: Case blood was drawn when the lesion was first found; control blood after infection became undetectable.

A word on this clone: The read ends 3 residues early relative to the CDR3; the germline J gene fills the gap.

Clones were read by immunoSEQ multiplex PCR, and TCRdb kept only the in-frame ones, dropping some. The repertoire table contains roughly 30,000 clones. V was clipped by 4 bases and J by 3 bases; unmatched bases: 8. CDR3 length equals 15 residues. Per germline, CDR1 SGHTA and CDR2 FQGNSA. The sample was blood buffy coat. The TCR originated in a woman aged 18 to 75 with a cervical HPV16 infection that either progressed to CIN3+ or cleared (not recorded which). This sequence joins TRBV7-2 and TRBJ2-7; 8 nucleotides match TRBD1. CDR3 sequence reads: CASSSPRTGIYEQYF. The sequenced CDR3 bases are TGTGCCAGCAGCTCACCTCGGACAGGGATCTACGAG.